The source of this T cell receptor (beta chain) is a study of T-cell memory formation after mild COVID-19. Study-wide results and limits: The finding that pre-infection memory included some responding clones suggested that cross-reactive memory joined. Day 15 to 85 contracting clones showed balanced CD4/CD8; day 15 to 37 expanders favored CD4+. Whether day 37 second-wave clones are SARS-CoV-2-specific was not confirmed.

The germline V gene encodes CDR1 SGHRS and CDR2 YFSETQ. The CDR3 is 14 amino acids. This clonotype has at least ten counts. Its antigen is still unknown. Germline and junction disagree at one end, which may indicate a read error. A 5'RACE reaction primed in the constant segment made cDNA libraries of TCR alpha and TCR beta, and these carried sample barcodes and UMIs. TCRdb re-derived calls from the 5' RACE reads in MiXCR, one entry per CDR3 protein. This sample has around 250,000 distinct CDR3 sequences; around 10% occur once, and the top ten carry around 20%. This chain uses TRBV5-1 with TRBJ2-5; 9 bases are a match to TRBD1. The specimen sequenced was PBMCs or a T cell subset sorted from them (not recorded which). The receptor's source is a man aged 18 to 30 who had mild COVID-19 (a few samples of this study predate the infection). Cell type and time point are not known. CDR3 residues: CASSPGQGQETQYF. Here the CDR3 DNA reads TGTGCCAGCAGTCCCGGACAGGGGCAAGAGACCCAGTACTTC.